Each of the 19 T cell receptor beta chains below was sequenced from the same sample in a study of cytomegalovirus exposure and HLA in healthy donors. PCR was performed using 60 Vbeta and 13 Jbeta primers. The repertoire was sequenced with immunoSEQ multiplex PCR; TCRdb's copy has only in-frame clones and lacks some. The top ten clones hold roughly 4% of a sample with about 130,000 clones, 83% of them seen once. Sequencing was done on a sample of PBMCs. The receptor source for this set is a woman between 40 and 50 years old in good health and CMV-seropositive.

This clone was seen a few times. The chain has TRBV6-1 and TRBJ1-2; no clear D gene. This CDR3 contains 13 residues. Trimming removed 5 bases at V and 4 bases at J, with 11 bases between. The germline V gene has CDR1 MNHNS and CDR2 SASEGT. CDR3 nucleotides: TGTGCCAGCAGTCCCCGCGAGAGCTATGGCTACACCTTC. It encodes CASSPRESYGYTF.

In this sample, this clone turned up once. The V call is TRBV6-5, the J call TRBJ1-1, with D perhaps matching TRBD1 (5 bases). CDR1 is MNHEY and CDR2 is SVGAGI in the germline V gene. V shed 2 bases and J shed 0 bases, with 7 bases lying between them. The CDR3 loop spans 14 amino acids. CDR3: CASSYGHLNTEAFF. CDR3 DNA sequence: TGTGCCAGCAGTTACGGACATTTGAACACTGAAGCTTTCTTT.

The gene calls are TRBV19 and TRBJ1-2; 7 nucleotides line up with TRBD1. The CDR3 is made up of 12 amino acids. Germline CDR1 LNHDA, CDR2 SQIVND (reference sequence). Trimming took 3 bases from V and 8 from J; bases not matched to a gene: 3. CDR3 DNA: TGTGCCAGTAGTATGAGAGGGGGCGGCTACACCTTC. This sequence encodes CASSMRGGGYTF.

Points on this clone: Different DNA sequences within this sample yield the same CDR3. The chain links TRBV27 to TRBJ1-4; no reliable D call. Trimming took off 0 bases at V and 4 bases at J, with 3 bases between the two ends. CDR1 and CDR2 from the germline V gene are MNHEY and SMNVEV (reference sequence). The CDR3 is 13 amino acids. The CDR3 spells CASSLSYNEKLFF. Written as DNA, the CDR3 is TGTGCCAGCAGTTTATCCTATAATGAAAAACTGTTTTTT.

V and J are TRBV19 and TRBJ2-5; D may be TRBD2 (5 bases). The CDR3 totals 13 residues. The germline gives CDR1 LNHDA, CDR2 SQIVND (reference sequence). Trimming shortened V by 4 bases and J by 5 bases, and 11 bases separated the two germline ends. CDR3 in DNA: TGTGCCAGTAGTAGAGGGCCCTGGGAGACCCAGTACTTC. Protein sequence: CASSRGPWETQYF.

This clone has just one count. The V call is TRBV30, the J call TRBJ2-1, with TRBD2 identical over 11 bases. The CDR3 is made up of 16 amino acids. Germline V gives CDR1 GTSNPN, CDR2 SVGIG (reference sequence). The J segment lost 4 bases and the V segment lost 3 bases, leaving 8 bases of the junction unmatched. This CDR3 reads CAWRGSSGRRYNEQFF. DNA for the CDR3: TGTGCCTGGAGGGGATCTAGCGGGAGGCGGTACAATGAGCAGTTCTTC.

CDR3 DNA sequence: TGCGCCAGCAGCATCTCCGGGGACACCGGGGAGCTGTTTTTT. Translated, it gives CASSISGDTGELFF. V and J are TRBV5-1 and TRBJ2-2; D might be TRBD2 (5 bases). The CDR3 length is 14 residues. Germline V CDR1 and CDR2: SGHRS, YFSETQ. V was pared by 4 bases and J by 3 bases, with 10 bases between.

The chain joins TRBV19 to TRBJ2-7; TRBD2 aligns across 13 bases. V shed 5 bases, J shed 3 bases, and the junction held 7 bases outside the gene matches. The CDR3 consists of 16 residues. The V gene's germline CDR1 is LNHDA and CDR2 SQIVND (reference sequence). This CDR3 reads CASSSSGLAGDYEQYF. In nucleotides, the CDR3 is TGTGCCAGTAGTTCCTCCGGACTAGCGGGAGACTACGAGCAGTACTTC.

This clone came up once. The chain recombines TRBV28 with TRBJ2-1; TRBD2 agrees at 15 bases. After removal of 5 bases from V and 5 bases from J, the junction contained 4 bases not matched to a gene. This CDR3 is built from 16 residues. Looked up from germline, CDR1 is MDHEN and CDR2 is SYDVKM. The CDR3 loop is CASSGLAGGGHNEQFF. The CDR3 DNA reads as TGTGCCAGCAGTGGACTAGCGGGAGGGGGCCACAATGAGCAGTTCTTC. Complete variable domain (other parts from reference TRBV28 and TRBJ2-1): DVKVTQSSRYLVKRTGEKVFLECVQDMDHENMFWYRQDPGLGLRLIYFSYDVKMKEKGDIPEGYSVSREKKERFSLILESASTNQTSMYLCASSGLAGGGHNEQFFGPGTRLTVL.

This chain uses TRBV4-3 with TRBJ2-7, with D perhaps matching TRBD1 (6 bases). V dropped 0 bases and J dropped 6 bases, with 15 bases sitting between them. Germline CDR1 LGHNA, CDR2 YSLEER. CDR3 size: 15 residues. As DNA, the CDR3 is TGCGCCAGCAGCCAAGATGAGTCAGGGGTCTCCGAGCAGTACTTC. Translated: CASSQDESGVSEQYF.

The rearrangement joins TRBV9 to TRBJ1-1, with D possibly being TRBD1 (6 bases). Germline V gene data show CDR1 as SGDLS and CDR2 as YYNGEE. The CDR3 sequence is 18 residues long. V lost 2 bases to trimming and J lost 0 bases, with 20 bases between them. CDR3: CASSVRDIGSSLNTEAFF. In nucleotides, the CDR3 is TGTGCCAGCAGCGTCCGGGACATCGGCTCGAGTTTGAACACTGAAGCTTTCTTT.

This chain connects TRBV10-1 to TRBJ2-7; TRBD1 might be the D (6 bases). Trimming took 1 base from V and 9 from J, leaving 13 bases between them. Germline V CDR1 and CDR2: WNHNN, SYGVQD (reference sequence). The CDR3 covers 13 residues. The CDR3 coding sequence is TGCGCCAGCAGTGAGTTGACAGGTAACGTGCAGTACTTC. It encodes CASSELTGNVQYF.

CDR3 residues: CASSLVASGTTYTDTQYF. The CDR3, as DNA: TGTGCCAGCAGCTTGGTTGCTAGCGGGACCACATACACAGATACGCAGTATTTT. The chain couples TRBV5-4 to TRBJ2-3, with 9 bases matching TRBD2. The J segment lost 2 bases and the V segment lost 0 bases, leaving 10 bases of the junction unmatched. The CDR3 sequence is 18 residues long. Germline V gene data show CDR1 as SGHNT and CDR2 as YYREEE (reference sequence).

This chain links TRBV15 with TRBJ1-1; 9 nucleotides line up with TRBD1. The V gene end was trimmed by 5 bases and the J gene end by 5 bases; junction bases not matched to a gene: 9. CDR1 is LNHNV, CDR2 YYDKDF, per germline (reference sequence). CDR3 length: 15 residues. In DNA, the CDR3 is TGTGCCACCAGCGGGGGAGGACAGGGGAGGACTGAAGCTTTCTTT. Its translation: CATSGGGQGRTEAFF.

This clone was observed a handful of times. V and J are TRBV9 and TRBJ1-3; TRBD1 might be the D (5 bases). The germline CDR1 and CDR2 sequences are SGDLS and YYNGEE. The ends were cut back, 4 bases at V and 2 bases at J, with 10 bases in the middle. The CDR3 loop spans 14 amino acids. CDR3 DNA sequence: TGTGCCAGCAGCAACGGGGGGGCTGGAAACACCATATATTTT. This translates into CASSNGGAGNTIYF. The whole variable domain, remainder taken from reference TRBV9 and TRBJ1-3, is DSGVTQTPKHLITATGQRVTLRCSPRSGDLSVYWYQQSLDQGLQFLIQYYNGEERAKGNILERFSAQQFPDLHSELNLSSLELGDSALYFCASSNGGAGNTIYFGEGSWLTVV.

This chain joins TRBV9 and TRBJ2-7; possibly TRBD2 for D (5 bases). This CDR3 has 15 residues. The ends were cut back, 4 bases at V and 3 bases at J, with 17 bases in the middle. Germline-derived CDR1 and CDR2 are SGDLS and YYNGEE. CDR3 sequence reads: CASSLDPSGYYEQYF. The CDR3 DNA reads as TGTGCCAGCAGCCTAGACCCCAGCGGATACTACGAGCAGTACTTC. Looking up the rest from reference TRBV9 and TRBJ2-7 gives the full variable domain: DSGVTQTPKHLITATGQRVTLRCSPRSGDLSVYWYQQSLDQGLQFLIQYYNGEERAKGNILERFSAQQFPDLHSELNLSSLELGDSALYFCASSLDPSGYYEQYFGPGTRLTVT.

Comments on this clone: The CDR3 carries no conserved terminal phenylalanine or tryptophan, so it likely arises from a read error. The chain couples TRBV27 to TRBJ2-7; 10 nucleotides match TRBD1. CDR1 and CDR2 (germline): MNHEY, SMNVEV (reference sequence). The J segment lost 2 bases and the V segment lost 5 bases, leaving 6 bases of the junction unmatched. This CDR3 is 15 amino acids long. For the CDR3, the DNA is TGTGCCAGCAGTAGAGGACAGGGGGATCCCTACGAGCAGTACCTC. This sequence encodes CASSRGQGDPYEQYL.

J is TRBJ1-2 and V is TRBV19; weak D call: TRBD1 (6 bases). Germline V gene lookup returns CDR1 LNHDA and CDR2 SQIVND (reference sequence). There are 13 residues in the CDR3. Trimming shortened V by 5 bases and J by 5 bases, and 12 bases separated the two germline ends. The CDR3 bases are TGTGCCAGTAGTCCGGACAGATATTATGGCTACACCTTC. It specifies CASSPDRYYGYTF.

This clone has a handful of counts. V gene TRBV15 combines with J gene TRBJ2-1; TRBD1 matches at 9 bases. Germline V gene lookup returns CDR1 LNHNV and CDR2 YYDKDF (reference sequence). With V trimmed by 0 bases and J by 7 bases, 7 bases remained unmatched. The CDR3 has 16 amino acids. CDR3 sequence (DNA): TGTGCCACCAGCAGAGATGTGGGACAGGGATGGAATGAGCAGTTCTTC. As protein: CATSRDVGQGWNEQFF. Full variable domain (missing parts from reference TRBV15 and TRBJ2-1): DAMVIQNPRYQVTQFGKPVTLSCSQTLNHNVMYWYQQKSSQAPKLLFHYYDKDFNNEADTPDNFQSRRPNTSFCFLDIRSPGLGDTAMYLCATSRDVGQGWNEQFFGPGTRLTVL.